The present T cell receptor beta chain was sequenced within a study of shared clonotypes between healthy human individuals. Germline V gives CDR1 MGHRA, CDR2 YSYEKL. Trimming pared 1 base from V and 4 bases from J, leaving 16 bases between. The CDR3 is made up of 16 amino acids. Study-level findings and limits: Naive subsets tended to show greater estimated richness than memory subsets.

Comment on this clone: What it binds is unknown.

Libraries were prepared by immunoSEQ multiplex PCR; TCRdb keeps only in-frame clonotypes and omits some of them. This sample has 2 million to 2.5 million clones, with around 90% found just once. The rearrangement links TRBV4-1 to TRBJ1-2; D remains unclear. The sequenced material came from naive CD4+ T cells from PBMCs. Subset in this sample: CD45RA+ positively selected. The clonotype comes from a man aged 18 to 30 in good health. Some clones in this sample may be carry-over from other donors' samples. CDR3 DNA sequence: TGCGCCAGCAGCCAAGTGGGAACCGCGGCCCCCTATGGCTACACCTTC. It specifies CASSQVGTAAPYGYTF.